This TCR beta chain is drawn from a study of CD8 T cells in Susac syndrome. About the study: Among the Susac syndrome patients sequenced, six had active disease and fewer than 10 were in remission. Study-level points and caveats: Within Susac syndrome CD4+ T cell repertoires, clonal expansion was not evident.

Germline CDR1 MDHEN, CDR2 SYDVKM. V dropped 6 bases and J dropped 8 bases, with 11 bases sitting between them. This CDR3 is built from 13 residues. This clonotype was found once. Antigen unknown. cDNA came from about 0.51 to 1 ug RNA primed by random hexamers. The immunoSEQ assay covered 54 Vbeta and 13 Jbeta segments for CDR3. From the immunoSEQ multiplex PCR reads, TCRdb called clonotypes with MiXCR, one entry per CDR3 protein. The sample carries about 150,000 distinct CDR3 sequences, approximately 94% recorded once. The patients with Susac syndrome satisfied recently defined diagnostic criteria for either definite or probable disease.

This rearrangement joins TRBV28 to TRBJ1-6, with D unresolved. The receptor was isolated from a human donor with Susac syndrome. The sequenced sample was CD4+ T cells from PBMCs. CDR3 DNA sequence: TGTGCCAGCAGGAGCAGTTTGGATTCACCCCTCCACTTT. Translated: CASRSSLDSPLHF.